Presented here are 20 T cell receptor beta chains from one specimen sequenced in a study of blood T cells in healthy people across ages. A second PCR, run for roughly 6 to 11 cycles, used a sample-barcoded 5' primer plus a J-beta primer mix. In TCRdb, the 5' RACE reads were re-called with MiXCR into one record per CDR3 protein. This table holds around 1,800,000 distinct CDR3 sequences, roughly 43% found once. Sample: blood. The receptors were sampled from a human donor in good health.

There are a few counts of this clonotype. CDR3 sequence (DNA): TGTGCCAGTAGTAGTGGATCCGCCGAGCACGAGCAGTACTTC. Protein sequence: CASSSGSAEHEQYF. This chain links TRBV9 with TRBJ2-7; no firm D call. The CDR3 spans 14 residues. V shed 8 bases and J shed 5 bases, with 20 bases lying between them. Germline values: CDR1 SGDLS, CDR2 YYNGEE. The entire variable domain, with the rest obtained from reference TRBV9 and TRBJ2-7, is as follows: DSGVTQTPKHLITATGQRVTLRCSPRSGDLSVYWYQQSLDQGLQFLIQYYNGEERAKGNILERFSAQQFPDLHSELNLSSLELGDSALYFCASSSGSAEHEQYFGPGTRLTVT.

The chain uses TRBV20-1 and TRBJ1-6; D is unclear. Trimming removed 0 bases from V and 8 bases from J, with 11 bases in between. The CDR3 is 14 amino acids. Germline V gene data show CDR1 as DFQATT and CDR2 as SNEGSKA (reference sequence). CDR3 sequence reads: CSAREVTVYSPLHF. The DNA for the CDR3 is TGCAGTGCTAGAGAGGTGACCGTTTATTCACCCCTCCACTTT.

This clonotype was counted a few times. The chain uses TRBV5-1 and TRBJ2-1; tentative D call: TRBD2 (6 bases). The CDR3 covers 13 residues. The V end lost 4 bases, the J end lost 6 bases, and 11 bases lay between the germline ends. CDR1 and CDR2 from the germline V gene are SGHRS and YFSETQ. CDR3 loop: CASSRELGNEQFF. The CDR3 nucleotides are TGCGCCAGCAGCCGGGAGTTGGGCAATGAGCAGTTCTTC.

This clonotype was seen just once. The rearrangement links TRBV6-6 to TRBJ2-7; perhaps TRBD1 as D (5 bases). This CDR3 is 15 amino acids long. CDR1 MNHNY and CDR2 SVGAGI come from the germline V gene (reference sequence). The V end was cut by 0 bases, the J end by 6 bases, with 15 bases between. The CDR3 loop reads CASSYSTAGHGEQYF. The CDR3 nucleotides are TGTGCCAGCAGTTACTCGACCGCAGGGCACGGCGAGCAGTACTTC.

CDR3 residues: CASSLAGAGNVLTF. In DNA, the CDR3 is TGTGCCAGCAGTTTAGCTGGGGCGGGCAACGTCCTGACTTTC. V and J are TRBV28 and TRBJ2-6; D may be TRBD1 or TRBD2 (5 bases each). The CDR3 has 14 amino acids. CDR1 is MDHEN and CDR2 is SYDVKM in the germline V gene. V was trimmed by 2 bases and J by 9 bases, leaving 11 bases between them.

This clonotype was observed once. The genes are TRBV5-1 and TRBJ1-6, with 7 bases fitting TRBD1. This CDR3 comprises 18 residues. The trim removed 0 bases at V and 8 bases at J, leaving 14 bases unmatched. Germline V gene lookup returns CDR1 SGHRS and CDR2 YFSETQ. CDR3 amino acids: CASSLDRGAKGLDSPLHF. CDR3 nucleotides: TGCGCCAGCAGCTTGGACAGGGGCGCTAAGGGCCTTGATTCACCCCTCCACTTT.

This clonotype was seen a few times. This chain joins TRBV14 and TRBJ2-7; D may be TRBD1 or TRBD2 (6 bases each). The germline V and J ends were trimmed by 4 bases and 3 bases, with 13 bases remaining between them. This CDR3 region has 14 residues. Germline lookup yields CDR1 SGHDN and CDR2 FVKESK. The CDR3: CASSRTRGDYEQYF. CDR3 in DNA: TGTGCCAGCAGCCGAACGAGGGGGGACTACGAGCAGTACTTC.

This rearrangement joins TRBV10-3 to TRBJ2-1; 11 bases fit TRBD1. Trimming removed 10 bases from V and 12 bases from J; junction bases left unmatched: 11. The CDR3 spans 13 residues. Germline values: CDR1 ENHRY, CDR2 SYGVKD. The CDR3 DNA follows: TGTGCCAATCAGCGGGACAGGGGGTCTTCGCAGTTCTTC. The encoded protein is CANQRDRGSSQFF.

The V gene is TRBV4-2, the J gene TRBJ1-1, with D maybe TRBD1 (6 bases). This CDR3 contains 16 residues. In germline, CDR1 is LGHNA, CDR2 YNFKEQ. Trimming shortened V by 4 bases and J by 1 base, and 16 bases separated the two germline ends. The CDR3 DNA reads as TGTGCCAGCAGCCTGAGTTTTGCGACAGGGAACACTGAAGCTTTCTTT. Protein: CASSLSFATGNTEAFF.

This clonotype was picked up a small number of times. The CDR3 region is CASGLGGGYTF. In DNA, the CDR3 is TGTGCTAGTGGTTTGGGGGGCGGCTACACCTTC. J is TRBJ1-2 and V is TRBV12-5, with a possible D match to TRBD1 (5 bases). The CDR3 is 11 amino acids. The germline V and J ends were trimmed by 1 base and 8 bases, with 5 bases remaining between them. Germline CDR1 LGHNT, CDR2 FRNRAP.

This clonotype appeared a few times. The J gene is TRBJ2-7, the V gene TRBV9, with a tentative D call TRBD2 (5 bases). Per germline, CDR1 SGDLS and CDR2 YYNGEE. The CDR3 is 14 amino acids. Trimming took 4 bases from V and 4 from J, leaving 15 bases between them. The DNA for the CDR3 is TGTGCCAGCAGCCCGGGAAGGTTTGGTTACGAGCAGTACTTC. Protein product: CASSPGRFGYEQYF.

J is TRBJ1-2 and V is TRBV20-1, with 7 bases that match TRBD1. This CDR3 is 14 amino acids long. V was clipped by 6 bases and J by 4 bases; unmatched bases: 11. The germline gives CDR1 DFQATT, CDR2 SNEGSKA (reference sequence). The chain's CDR3 is CSAGDREFAYGYTF. CDR3 in DNA: TGCAGTGCGGGTGACAGGGAATTTGCCTATGGCTACACCTTC.

The chain is built from TRBV25-1 and TRBJ1-5; D uncertain. The ends were cut back, 1 base at V and 0 bases at J, with 4 bases in the middle. The CDR3 length is 14 residues. Germline V CDR1 and CDR2: MGHDK, SYGVNS. The CDR3 nucleotides read TGTGCCAGCAGTGAATCGCGTAGCAATCAGCCCCAGCATTTT. Protein product: CASSESRSNQPQHF.

The chain joins TRBV10-3 to TRBJ2-5; TRBD2 might be the D (5 bases). From germline, CDR1 is ENHRY and CDR2 SYGVKD. The germline V and J ends were trimmed by 5 bases and 5 bases, with 9 bases remaining between them. This CDR3 is built from 12 residues. CDR3 amino acids: CAISPGSETQYF. DNA of the CDR3: TGTGCCATCAGTCCGGGATCTGAGACCCAGTACTTC.

This chain joins TRBV20-1 and TRBJ1-4; no clear D. Germline V lookup: CDR1 DFQATT, CDR2 SNEGSKA (reference sequence). V was pared by 6 bases and J by 3 bases, with 14 bases between. The CDR3 covers 14 residues. CDR3 nucleotides: TGCAGTGCCGAAAGCGAGGTAGCTAATGAAAAACTGTTTTTT. This translates into CSAESEVANEKLFF.

The chain combines TRBV6-5 with TRBJ1-2, with 10 bases aligning to TRBD1. The ends lost 6 bases at V and 7 bases at J; junction bases unmatched: 5. The CDR3 has 13 residues. The germline V gene has CDR1 MNHEY and CDR2 SVGAGI. The CDR3 reads CASRPRTGGGYTF. DNA of the CDR3: TGTGCCAGCAGACCTCGGACAGGGGGTGGCTACACCTTC.

A few counts support this clonotype. This rearrangement joins TRBV6-2 or TRBV6-3 to TRBJ1-2; possible D gene TRBD1, 5 bases. The CDR3 loop spans 13 amino acids. Looked up from germline, CDR1 is MNHEY and CDR2 is SVGEGT. V lost 2 bases and J 8 bases, leaving 12 bases between the germline ends. As DNA, the CDR3 is TGTGCCAGCAGTTACGCGACAGTAAGAGGCTACACCTTC. Translated: CASSYATVRGYTF.

This clonotype appeared a few times. This chain uses TRBV5-1 with TRBJ2-1; D unresolved. Germline V gene sequence: CDR1 SGHRS, CDR2 YFSETQ. The CDR3 has 16 residues. Trimming shortened V by 0 bases and J by 6 bases, and 16 bases separated the two germline ends. CDR3 DNA: TGCGCCAGCAGCTTGGTTGTATCTCTGTCCCCCAATGAGCAGTTCTTC. Translation gives CASSLVVSLSPNEQFF.

This clonotype was recorded at least ten times. The CDR3 protein is CSARPKRVLYNEQFF. CDR3 DNA: TGCAGTGCTAGACCCAAGCGGGTTCTCTACAATGAGCAGTTCTTC. The rearrangement uses TRBV20-1 and TRBJ2-1; D may be TRBD2 (6 bases). The CDR3 length is 15 residues. Germline CDR1 reads DFQATT; CDR2 reads SNEGSKA (reference sequence). V dropped 2 bases and J dropped 3 bases, with 14 bases sitting between them.

This clonotype has only a few counts. This rearrangement joins TRBV5-6 to TRBJ2-7; no definite D call. The CDR3 extends over 13 amino acids. V was shortened by 4 bases and J by 0 bases, with 8 bases between the two germline ends. CDR1 is SGHDT, CDR2 YYEEEE, per germline. The CDR3 is CASSRSVSYEQYF. The CDR3 coding sequence is TGTGCCAGCAGCCGTAGTGTCTCCTACGAGCAGTACTTC.